This T cell receptor beta chain was sequenced for a study of blood T cells in healthy people across ages (dated by TCRdb to about 2015). For the wider study: In model experiments, template switching captured roughly one uniquely barcoded TCR beta cDNA molecule for every two T cells. The study measured age-related changes in TCR beta repertoire diversity using deep sequencing normalized with unique cDNA molecular identifiers. The donors were split into four age groups: young (average approximately 16 years), middle-aged (over 35), aged (more than 55) and long-lived (over 75). Two additional independent replicas of 1 million unique cDNA reads from the same blood draw were analyzed for two donors (one aged 18 to 29 and one aged 80 or older).

The research as a whole found: Because donor CMV infection status was unknown, age-related changes in expanded clonotypes were potentially confounded. Observed TCR beta diversity per million T cells fell roughly linearly with age, and a significant reduction was already apparent by age roughly 40. Because profiling used bulk unsorted PBMCs, naive and antigen-experienced compartments could not be compared conclusively. Estimates of total diversity from one million sequenced T cells were regarded as lower bounds and underestimates. The percentage of naive T cells measured by flow cytometry correlated strongly with observed TCR beta diversity. Compared with the aged group, the long-lived group had more naive CD4+ T cells, fewer expanded clones and increased TCR diversity, a pattern suggesting age selection.

Library preparation employed 5' RACE. The sample was run on an Illumina HiSeq 2500. The second PCR ran for roughly 7 to 11 cycles and used a J-beta primer mix along with a sample-barcoded 5' primer. A unique molecular identifier was introduced onto each TCR beta cDNA molecule by a template-switch 5' adaptor carrying 12 random nucleotides. Each sample yielded at least 2.5 million CDR3-containing paired-end reads. The Mint cDNA synthesis kit, primed by a TRBC-specific oligonucleotide, was used to synthesize first-strand cDNA from all RNA. Following uracil-DNA glycosylase treatment, all cDNA underwent a first 18-cycle PCR with the universal primers M1SS and BC2_uni_R. Processing in the source paper ran as follows. Normalization of each sample was performed by random selection of 1 million high-quality reads, each carrying a distinct molecular identifier. Instead of being binned into consensus sequences, reads that shared molecular identifiers were thrown out. CDR3 identification, clonotype clustering and error correction used MiTCR with a Q25 quality threshold and the strictest error-elimination algorithm. A nonparametric unseen species model using Euler transformation provided a lower-bound estimate of total TCR beta diversity. TCRdb reworked the public reads: Q25 trimming with fastp, MiXCR clone assembly, productive beta chains retained. Rows are unified per CDR3 protein, each entry keeping the most common DNA and genes. The V and J calls shown here were made by TCRdb, not taken from the authors' results. The sample data list almost 550,000 distinct CDR3 sequences, and nearly 25% of these were observed just once. The leading ten clones occupy under 9% of the sample.

The 39 donors, aged 6 to 90 years, were systemically healthy Caucasian individuals from Russia. Approximately 11 milliliters of peripheral blood were drawn from each donor into EDTA-treated Vacutainer tubes. Ficoll-Paque density-gradient centrifugation was used to isolate PBMCs, with at least 6.5 million per sample. Total RNA was extracted from PBMCs with Trizol reagent, with at least 5 micrograms obtained per sample. The percentages of naive CD45RAhigh/CD27high T cells were determined by flow cytometry on a PBMC aliquot from every donor. Ten or more counts support this clonotype. It has no known antigen specificity. The sample holds no much larger clone one base away, and base qualities are not on file. The same specimen was also included in a second study, on T cells of mothers and their children. The second study reports: Donors were nine systemically healthy Caucasian individuals: three mothers and their six children. cDNA synthesis consumed the entire amount of extracted RNA, loaded at about 1.5 ug RNA in each 15 ul reaction. Sample barcodes and 2-4 random nucleotides were added via the M1S primer in the second PCR. Over 8 million TCR beta CDR3 reads came from each mother, compared with 3.3 million or so reads from each child. TCR recombination output is similarly shaped by thymic selection in related and unrelated pairs, with a minor effect exerted by inherited differences. Normalized repertoire overlap was always slightly but never significantly higher in related than unrelated mother-child pairs. No persistent microchimeric T cell clones were detected, at a sensitivity of roughly 96 clones per million clonotypes. To look for features that set related mother-child pairs apart from unrelated individuals, the researchers ran deep NGS to compare the TCR beta repertoires of mothers and children. Mothers averaged about 37 +/- 4 years of age and children averaged roughly 10 +/- 4 years. After adapters were ligated using NEBNext reagents, the libraries underwent 100+100 nt paired-end sequencing on an Illumina HiSeq 2000. Mother and child libraries were prepared a month apart and sequenced in separate runs to prevent cross-contamination. For each donor, between about 450,000 and 2,300,000 distinct TCR beta clonotypes were identified. Naive TCR beta clonotypes were estimated from low-frequency clonotypes matched to each donor's FACS-determined naive share, without sorting.

The sequence came from a boy between 10 and 17 years old in good health. The sequenced material came from blood.

The CDR3: CASSPGLAGSYEQYF. The DNA sequence is given as TGTGCCAGCAGTCCAGGACTAGCGGGATCCTACGAGCAGTACTTC. The V gene is TRBV12-3 or TRBV12-4 and the J gene is TRBJ2-7, and TRBD2 matches 12 of the central bases. For this chain, trimming is 5 bases at the V end and 1 base at the J end, and the number of junction bases without a gene match is 3. The CDR3 measures 15 amino acids from cysteine to phenylalanine. Here the CDR3 DNA is all that survives: 45 bases in frame from base 1.